The entry below gives a single TCR beta chain sequence along with its context. In germline, CDR1 is LGHNT, CDR2 FRNRAP. V lost 3 bases, J lost 7 bases, and 12 bases stayed unmatched. There are 16 residues in the CDR3. The data were produced by immunoSEQ multiplex PCR, yet TCRdb's version contains in-frame clones alone and is incomplete. The table includes 95,000 to 100,000 clones, approximately 91% detected once. The data derive from a study of siplizumab effects on memory and regulatory T cells. The clonotype comes from a human donor in good health. This chain connects TRBV12-5 to TRBJ1-5; TRBD1 aligns across 7 bases. Sequenced: non-Treg CD4+ T cells sorted from blood. CDR3 amino acids: CASGFLLGGVGQPQHF. CDR3 coding DNA: TGTGCTAGTGGTTTTCTTTTAGGGGGCGTTGGACAGCCCCAGCATTTT. The full variable domain, in which reference TRBV12-5 and TRBJ1-5 provide the parts outside the CDR3, is DARVTQTPRHKVTEMGQEVTMRCQPILGHNTVFWYRQTMMQGLELLAYFRNRAPLDDSGMPKDRFSAEMPDATLATLKIQPSEPRDSAVYFCASGFLLGGVGQPQHFGDGTRLSIL.